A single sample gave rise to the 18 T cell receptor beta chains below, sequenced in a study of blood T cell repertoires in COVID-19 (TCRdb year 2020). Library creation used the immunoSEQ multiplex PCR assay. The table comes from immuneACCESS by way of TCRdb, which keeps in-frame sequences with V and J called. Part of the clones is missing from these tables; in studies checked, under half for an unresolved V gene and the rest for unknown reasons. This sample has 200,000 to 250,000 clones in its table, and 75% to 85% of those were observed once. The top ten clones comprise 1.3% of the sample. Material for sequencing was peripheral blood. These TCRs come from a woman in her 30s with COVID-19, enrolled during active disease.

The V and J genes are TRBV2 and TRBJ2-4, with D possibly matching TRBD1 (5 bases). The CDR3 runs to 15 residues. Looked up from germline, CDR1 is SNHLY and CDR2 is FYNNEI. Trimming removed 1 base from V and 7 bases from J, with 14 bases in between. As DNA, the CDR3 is TGTGCCAGCAGTGAAGATTCAGGGTTCGGGAACATTCAGTACTTC. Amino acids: CASSEDSGFGNIQYF.

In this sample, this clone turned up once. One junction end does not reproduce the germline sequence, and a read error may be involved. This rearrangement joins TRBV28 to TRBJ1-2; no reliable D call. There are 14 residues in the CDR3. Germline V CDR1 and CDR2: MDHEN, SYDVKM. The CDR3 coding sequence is TGTGCCAGCAGTTTATCCGGCAGGCCCTATGGCCACACCTTC. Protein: CASSLSGRPYGHTF.

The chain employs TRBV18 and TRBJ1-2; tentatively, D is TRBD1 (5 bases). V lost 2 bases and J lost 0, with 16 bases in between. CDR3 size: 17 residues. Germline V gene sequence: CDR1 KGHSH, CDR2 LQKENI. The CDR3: CASSPLGPHLANYGYTF. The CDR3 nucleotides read TGTGCCAGCTCACCATTGGGGCCGCATCTAGCTAACTATGGCTACACCTTC.

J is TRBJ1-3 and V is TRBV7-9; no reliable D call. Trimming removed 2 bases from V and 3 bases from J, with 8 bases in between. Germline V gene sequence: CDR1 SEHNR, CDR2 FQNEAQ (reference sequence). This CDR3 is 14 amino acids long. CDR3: CASSLLSLGNTIYF. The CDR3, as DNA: TGTGCCAGCAGCTTATTGTCCCTTGGAAACACCATATATTTT.

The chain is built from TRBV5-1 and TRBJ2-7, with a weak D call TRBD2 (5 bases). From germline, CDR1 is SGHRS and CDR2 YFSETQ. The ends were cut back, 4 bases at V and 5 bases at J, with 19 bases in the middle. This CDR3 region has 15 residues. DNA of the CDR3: TGCGCCAGCAGCCCGGACGGGGATCAATGGGACGAGCAGTACTTC. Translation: CASSPDGDQWDEQYF.

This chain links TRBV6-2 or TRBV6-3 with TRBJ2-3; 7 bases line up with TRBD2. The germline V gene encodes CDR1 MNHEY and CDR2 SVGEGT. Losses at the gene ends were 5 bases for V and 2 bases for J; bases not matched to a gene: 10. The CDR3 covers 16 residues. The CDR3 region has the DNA TGTGCCAGCAGTAAGACTAGCCCAACTCACACAGATACGCAGTATTTT. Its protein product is CASSKTSPTHTDTQYF.

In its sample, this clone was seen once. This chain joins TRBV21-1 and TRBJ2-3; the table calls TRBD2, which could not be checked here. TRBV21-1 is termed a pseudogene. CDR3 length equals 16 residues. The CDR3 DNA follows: TGTGCCAGCAGCACCCAGGGACTAGCGGGCACAGATACGCAGTATTTT. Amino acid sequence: CASSTQGLAGTDTQYF.

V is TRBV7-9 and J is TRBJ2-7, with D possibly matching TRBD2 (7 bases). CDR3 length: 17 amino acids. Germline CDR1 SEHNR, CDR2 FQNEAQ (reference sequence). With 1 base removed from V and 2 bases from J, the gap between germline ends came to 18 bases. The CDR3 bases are TGTGCCAGCAGCTTAGGGGAGGGGGGAGGAGTCCCCTACGAGCAGTACTTC. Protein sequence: CASSLGEGGGVPYEQYF.

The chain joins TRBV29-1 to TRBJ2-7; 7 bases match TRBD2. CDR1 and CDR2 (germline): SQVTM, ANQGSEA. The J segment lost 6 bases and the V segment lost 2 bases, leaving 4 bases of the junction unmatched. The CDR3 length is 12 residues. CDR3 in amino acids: CSVERGGSEQYF. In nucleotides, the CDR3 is TGCAGCGTTGAAAGGGGAGGGTCCGAGCAGTACTTC.

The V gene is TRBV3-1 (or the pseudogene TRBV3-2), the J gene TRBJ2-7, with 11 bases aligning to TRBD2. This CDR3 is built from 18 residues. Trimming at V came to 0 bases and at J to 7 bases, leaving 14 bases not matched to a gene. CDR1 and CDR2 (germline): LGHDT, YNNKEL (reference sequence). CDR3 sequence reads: CASSQDGKLAGALKEQYF. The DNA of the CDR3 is TGTGCCAGCAGCCAAGATGGAAAACTAGCGGGGGCACTAAAAGAGCAGTACTTC.

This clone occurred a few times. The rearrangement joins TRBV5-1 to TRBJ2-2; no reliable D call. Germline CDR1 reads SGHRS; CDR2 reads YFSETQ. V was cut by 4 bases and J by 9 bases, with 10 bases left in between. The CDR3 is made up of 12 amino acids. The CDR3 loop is CASSPNSRELFF. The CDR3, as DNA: TGCGCCAGCAGCCCTAATTCCCGGGAGCTGTTTTTT. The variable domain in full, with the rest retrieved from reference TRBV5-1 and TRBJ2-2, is KAGVTQTPRYLIKTRGQQVTLSCSPISGHRSVSWYQQTPGQGLQFLFEYFSETQRNKGNFPGRFSGRQFSNSRSEMNVSTLELGDSALYLCASSPNSRELFFGEGSRLTVL.

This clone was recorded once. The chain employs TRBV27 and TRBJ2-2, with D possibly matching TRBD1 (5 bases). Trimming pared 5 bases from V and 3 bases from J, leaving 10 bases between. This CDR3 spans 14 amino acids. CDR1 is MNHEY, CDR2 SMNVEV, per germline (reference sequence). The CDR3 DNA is TGTGCCAGCAGTCGCGACAGAGACACCGGGGAGCTGTTTTTT. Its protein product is CASSRDRDTGELFF.

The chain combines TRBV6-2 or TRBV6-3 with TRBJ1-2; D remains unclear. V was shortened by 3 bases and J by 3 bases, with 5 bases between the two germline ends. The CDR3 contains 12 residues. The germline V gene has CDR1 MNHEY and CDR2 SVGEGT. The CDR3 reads CASSYPDYGYTF. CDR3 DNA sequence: TGTGCCAGCAGTTATCCGGACTATGGCTACACCTTC.

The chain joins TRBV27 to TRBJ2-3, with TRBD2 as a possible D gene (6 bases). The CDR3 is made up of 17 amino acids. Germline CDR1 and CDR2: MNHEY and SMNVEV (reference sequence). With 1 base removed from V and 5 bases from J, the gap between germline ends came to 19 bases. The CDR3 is CASSLLNIRGAGDTQYF. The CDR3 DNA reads TGTGCCAGCAGTTTATTAAATATCCGGGGAGCGGGAGATACGCAGTATTTT.

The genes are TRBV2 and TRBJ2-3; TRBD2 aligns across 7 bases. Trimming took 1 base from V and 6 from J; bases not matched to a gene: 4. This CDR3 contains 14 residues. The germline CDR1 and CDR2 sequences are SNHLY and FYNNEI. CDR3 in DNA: TGTGCCAGCAGTGAAGACGGGGGGTGGGATACGCAGTATTTT. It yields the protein CASSEDGGWDTQYF.

CDR3 sequence reads: CASSLALTGGGQFF. The CDR3 nucleotides are TGTGCCAGCAGCTTGGCATTGACAGGCGGTGGGCAGTTCTTC. V usage is TRBV5-6 and J usage is TRBJ2-1, with D possibly matching TRBD1 (6 bases). V gave up 0 bases and J gave up 12 bases, with 16 bases separating them. CDR3 size: 14 residues. Germline lookup yields CDR1 SGHDT and CDR2 YYEEEE.

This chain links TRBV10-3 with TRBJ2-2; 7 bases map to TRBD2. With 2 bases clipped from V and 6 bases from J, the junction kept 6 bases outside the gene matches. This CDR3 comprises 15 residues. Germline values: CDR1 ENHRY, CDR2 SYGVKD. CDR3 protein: CAISEAGDGPGELFF. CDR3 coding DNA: TGTGCCATCAGTGAGGCGGGGGACGGACCCGGGGAGCTGTTTTTT.

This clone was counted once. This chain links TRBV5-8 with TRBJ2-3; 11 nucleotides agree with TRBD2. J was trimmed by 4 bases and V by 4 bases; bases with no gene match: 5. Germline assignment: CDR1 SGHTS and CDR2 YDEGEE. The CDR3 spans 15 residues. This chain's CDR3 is CASSTGTSGSDTQYF. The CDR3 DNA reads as TGTGCCAGCAGCACCGGGACTAGCGGCTCAGATACGCAGTATTTT. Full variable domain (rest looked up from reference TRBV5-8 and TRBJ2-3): EAGVTQSPTHLIKTRGQQATLRCSPISGHTSVYWYQQALGLGLQFLLWYDEGEERNRGNFPPRFSGRQFPNYSSELNVNALELEDSALYLCASSTGTSGSDTQYFGPGTRLTVL.